Presented here are 18 T cell receptor beta chains from one specimen sequenced in a study of blood T cell repertoires in COVID-19. The repertoire was sequenced with immunoSEQ multiplex PCR; TCRdb's copy has only in-frame clones and lacks some. The sample has 65,000 to 90,000 clones; about 86% are singletons. Sequenced: peripheral blood. Source of these receptors: a human donor in a cohort sampled during active COVID-19.

The chain combines TRBV29-1 with TRBJ1-4, with a tentative D call TRBD1 (6 bases). V gave up 0 bases and J gave up 4 bases, with 12 bases separating them. This CDR3 is built from 15 residues. Germline loops: CDR1 SQVTM, CDR2 ANQGSEA. The CDR3 DNA sequence: TGCAGCGTTGAAGAGGAGACAGGTTATAATGAAAAACTGTTTTTT. Residues: CSVEEETGYNEKLFF.

The count of this clone is one. The chain uses TRBV18 and TRBJ2-5; TRBD2 might be the D (5 bases). V lost 2 bases and J lost 1, with 8 bases in between. CDR1 is KGHSH, CDR2 LQKENI, per germline. The CDR3 length is 14 residues. CDR3 in amino acids: CASSPSGVQETQYF. DNA of the CDR3: TGTGCCAGCTCACCAAGCGGAGTCCAAGAGACCCAGTACTTC.

The chain links TRBV2 to TRBJ2-7; the D gene is possibly TRBD1 (5 bases). This CDR3 is 10 amino acids long. Germline V CDR1 and CDR2: SNHLY, FYNNEI. V lost 6 bases and J 6 bases, leaving 6 bases between the germline ends. The CDR3 here is CASSRVEQYF. CDR3 DNA sequence: TGTGCCAGCAGCAGGGTCGAGCAGTACTTC.

J is TRBJ2-2 and V is TRBV19, with D unresolved. The germline CDR1 and CDR2 sequences are LNHDA and SQIVND (reference sequence). CDR3 length: 12 residues. The V end lost 9 bases, the J end lost 5 bases, and 10 bases lay between the germline ends. The CDR3 reads CASRVGTGELFF. CDR3 sequence (DNA): TGTGCCAGCCGGGTCGGGACCGGGGAGCTGTTTTTT.

This rearrangement joins TRBV9 to TRBJ1-2; 8 bases match TRBD1. CDR1 SGDLS and CDR2 YYNGEE come from the germline V gene. V was clipped by 2 bases and J by 4 bases; unmatched bases: 4. CDR3 length: 14 residues. This chain's CDR3 is CASSVDRGSYGYTF. The CDR3 nucleotides are TGTGCCAGCAGCGTTGACAGGGGTAGCTATGGCTACACCTTC.

The CDR3: CASSSGQGPAGEQYF. The CDR3 bases are TGTGCCAGCAGCTCGGGACAGGGGCCCGCGGGGGAGCAGTACTTC. V and J are TRBV9 and TRBJ2-7, with 10 bases aligning to TRBD1. Trimming removed 4 bases from V and 7 bases from J; junction bases left unmatched: 11. The CDR3 has 15 amino acids. Germline V CDR1 and CDR2: SGDLS, YYNGEE.

The chain couples TRBV7-2 to TRBJ1-6, with TRBD1 matching over 10 bases. CDR1 SGHTA and CDR2 FQGNSA come from the germline V gene. There are 17 residues in the CDR3. J was trimmed by 7 bases and V by 2 bases; bases with no gene match: 8. The DNA of the CDR3 is TGTGCCAGCAGCTTAAAAATAAGGGACAGGGGAAATTCACCCCTCCACTTT. Its protein is CASSLKIRDRGNSPLHF.

The V call is TRBV6-4, the J call TRBJ2-7; 7 bases are a match to TRBD1. CDR3 length: 15 residues. The V gene's germline CDR1 is MRHNA and CDR2 SNTAGT. V shed 2 bases and J 4 bases; nucleotides not matched to a gene: 8. Here the CDR3 DNA reads TGTGCCAGCAGTGACCTGGGACAGCACAGATACGAGCAGTACTTC. It codes for CASSDLGQHRYEQYF.

This clone is a singleton in its sample. The V call is TRBV25-1, the J call TRBJ1-1; D might be TRBD1 (5 bases). The CDR3 consists of 14 residues. CDR1 MGHDK and CDR2 SYGVNS come from the germline V gene. V lost 3 bases to trimming and J lost 10 bases, with 18 bases between them. The CDR3 nucleotides read TGTGCCAGCAGTGAGGGAGGGGCGATTAAGGGAGCTTTCTTT. This gives the protein CASSEGGAIKGAFF. Full variable domain (remainder filled in from reference TRBV25-1 and TRBJ1-1): EADIYQTPRYLVIGTGKKITLECSQTMGHDKMYWYQQDPGMELHLIHYSYGVNSTEKGDLSSESTVSRIRTEHFPLTLESARPSHTSQYLCASSEGGAIKGAFFGQGTRLTVV.

The genes are TRBV5-6 and TRBJ2-3; D is undetermined. V lost 5 bases, J lost 4 bases, and 20 bases lay in between. The CDR3 runs 16 residues. In germline, CDR1 is SGHDT, CDR2 YYEEEE. CDR3 in amino acids: CASSSKVTQAPDTQYF. As DNA, the CDR3 is TGTGCCAGCAGTTCGAAGGTGACCCAGGCCCCAGATACGCAGTATTTT.

This chain uses TRBV10-3 with TRBJ2-5; 7 nucleotides align to TRBD2. Germline V gene data show CDR1 as ENHRY and CDR2 as SYGVKD. Trimming removed 2 bases from V and 7 bases from J; junction bases left unmatched: 1. CDR3 length: 12 residues. The CDR3 here is CAISEGEGTQYF. In nucleotides, the CDR3 is TGTGCCATCAGTGAGGGGGAGGGGACCCAGTACTTC.

The rearrangement joins TRBV5-1 to TRBJ1-6; 8 bases agree with TRBD1. Per the germline V gene, CDR1 is SGHRS and CDR2 is YFSETQ. The CDR3 is 16 residues long. V trimming: 0 bases; J trimming: 10 bases; junction bases outside the gene matches: 9. The CDR3 bases are TGCGCCAGCAGCTTGGTGCCGGGACAGGATTTATCACCCCTCCACTTT. Translation: CASSLVPGQDLSPLHF. The full variable domain, rest sourced from reference TRBV5-1 and TRBJ1-6, is KAGVTQTPRYLIKTRGQQVTLSCSPISGHRSVSWYQQTPGQGLQFLFEYFSETQRNKGNFPGRFSGRQFSNSRSEMNVSTLELGDSALYLCASSLVPGQDLSPLHFGNGTRLTVT.

The rearrangement uses TRBV5-1 and TRBJ2-3, with 7 positions matching TRBD1. Germline V lookup: CDR1 SGHRS, CDR2 YFSETQ. The CDR3 consists of 16 residues. Germline trimming cut 3 bases from V and 0 bases from J; bases unmatched to any gene: 7. CDR3 loop: CASSSGTVFSTDTQYF. DNA of the CDR3: TGCGCCAGCAGCTCGGGGACAGTCTTTAGCACAGATACGCAGTATTTT. The complete variable domain, with remaining parts taken from reference TRBV5-1 and TRBJ2-3, reads KAGVTQTPRYLIKTRGQQVTLSCSPISGHRSVSWYQQTPGQGLQFLFEYFSETQRNKGNFPGRFSGRQFSNSRSEMNVSTLELGDSALYLCASSSGTVFSTDTQYFGPGTRLTVL.

The rearrangement uses TRBV6-2 or TRBV6-3 and TRBJ1-6; TRBD1 matches 8 bases. The CDR3 totals 17 residues. Losses at the gene ends were 2 bases for V and 10 bases for J; bases not matched to a gene: 13. The V gene's germline CDR1 is MNHEY and CDR2 SVGEGT. DNA of the CDR3: TGTGCCAGCAGTTACCCCGGGACAGGTCGCTGGGGGTCACCCCTCCACTTT. Translated: CASSYPGTGRWGSPLHF.

The V and J genes are TRBV4-1 and TRBJ2-3; D is perhaps TRBD2 (7 bases). CDR1 and CDR2 from the germline V gene are MGHRA and YSYEKL. The CDR3 contains 17 residues. The V end was cut by 3 bases, the J end by 4 bases, with 20 bases between. The CDR3: CASSQTWGGLPPDTQYF. CDR3 bases: TGCGCCAGCAGCCAGACCTGGGGGGGCCTCCCTCCAGATACGCAGTATTTT.

V usage is TRBV18 and J usage is TRBJ2-1; possible D gene TRBD2, 6 bases. This CDR3 region has 15 residues. V was clipped by 3 bases and J by 0 bases, with 9 bases between them. Germline V gives CDR1 KGHSH, CDR2 LQKENI. CDR3 region: CASSPGGGSYNEQFF. In DNA form, the CDR3 reads TGTGCCAGCTCACCGGGGGGAGGCTCCTACAATGAGCAGTTCTTC.

The chain links TRBV12-5 to TRBJ2-1, with 7 bases that match TRBD2. The germline CDR1 and CDR2 sequences are LGHNT and FRNRAP. The CDR3 runs to 16 residues. Germline trimming cut 6 bases from V and 10 bases from J; bases unmatched to any gene: 18. The chain's CDR3 is CASGREDSPLVGEQFF. The CDR3 region has the DNA TGTGCTAGTGGCCGGGAGGACTCCCCATTGGTGGGGGAGCAGTTCTTC.

The chain has TRBV7-8 and TRBJ1-5, with D perhaps matching TRBD1 (6 bases). Trimming took off 0 bases at V and 3 bases at J, with 12 bases between the two ends. The CDR3 covers 16 residues. CDR1 SGHVS and CDR2 FQNEAQ come from the germline V gene. The CDR3 DNA is TGTGCCAGCAGCTTAGCGACAGGTCGGAACAATCAGCCCCAGCATTTT. Translation: CASSLATGRNNQPQHF.